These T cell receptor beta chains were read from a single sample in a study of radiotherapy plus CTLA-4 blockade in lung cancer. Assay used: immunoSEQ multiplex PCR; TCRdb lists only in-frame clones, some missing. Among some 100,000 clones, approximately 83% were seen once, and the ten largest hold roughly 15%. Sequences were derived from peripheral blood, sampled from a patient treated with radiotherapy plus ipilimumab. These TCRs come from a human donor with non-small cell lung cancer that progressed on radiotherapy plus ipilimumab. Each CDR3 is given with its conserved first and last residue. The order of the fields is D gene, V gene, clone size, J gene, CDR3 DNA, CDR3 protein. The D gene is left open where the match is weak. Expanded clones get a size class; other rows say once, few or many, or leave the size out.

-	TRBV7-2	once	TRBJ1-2	TGTGCCAGCAGCCCCATTGAAGGGGGGAGCTACACCTTC	CASSPIEGGSYTF
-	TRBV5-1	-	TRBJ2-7	TGCGCCAGCAGCTTGGCTGAACAGGGAGACTACGAGCAGTACTTC	CASSLAEQGDYEQYF
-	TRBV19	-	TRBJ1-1	TGTGCCAGTATCCCCTCTTGGGGGAAGAAAAACACTGAAGCTTTCTTT	CASIPSWGKKNTEAFF
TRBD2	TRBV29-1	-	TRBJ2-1	TGCAGCGTTGAACCTCCACTAGCGGGACTCCAGGAGCAGTTCTTC	CSVEPPLAGLQEQFF
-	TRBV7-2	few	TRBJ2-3	TGTGCCAGCAGCTTAGGAGTTGGCGGGCCCACAGATACGCAGTATTTT	CASSLGVGGPTDTQYF
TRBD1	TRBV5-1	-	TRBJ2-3	TGCGCCAGCAGCTTGGGCGGACAGGGGGGCACAGATACGCAGTATTTT	CASSLGGQGGTDTQYF
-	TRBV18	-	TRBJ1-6	TGTGCCAGCTCACCAGGGACGATTTTCTCGTCCCTCCACTTT	CASSPGTIFSSLHF
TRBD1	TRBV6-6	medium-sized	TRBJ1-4	TGTGCCAGCAGTCTGGGAGGACAGGGTGAAAAACTGTTTTTT	CASSLGGQGEKLFF
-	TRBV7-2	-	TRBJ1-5	TGTGCCAGCAGCTTATCCCCCCCTGGGCCCCAGCATTTT	CASSLSPPGPQHF
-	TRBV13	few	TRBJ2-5	TGTGCCAGCAGCCGATCAACGTTGGAGACCCAGTACTTC	CASSRSTLETQYF
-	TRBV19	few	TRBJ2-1	TGTGCCAGTAGTATTTTGAATGAGCAGTTCTTC	CASSILNEQFF
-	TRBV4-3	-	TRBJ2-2	TGCGCCAGCAGCCAGGGGACCGGGGAGCTGTTTTTT	CASSQGTGELFF
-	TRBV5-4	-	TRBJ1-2	TGTGCCAGCAGCTTGGCGAGTAGGGGCGGCGCTAACTATGGCTACACCTTC	CASSLASRGGANYGYTF
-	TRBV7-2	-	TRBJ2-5	TGTGCCAGCAGCTTAGCCAAGGTGAGGGCCGGAGAGACCCAGTACTTC	CASSLAKVRAGETQYF
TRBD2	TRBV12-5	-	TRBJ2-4	TGTGCTAGTGGTTTGGTGCGGGGGAAGGGGACTAAAAACATTCAGTACTTC	CASGLVRGKGTKNIQYF
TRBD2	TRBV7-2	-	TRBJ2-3	TGTGCCAGCAGTTACCAGGGGACTAGCGGGGGAAGTGGTACGCAGTATTTT	CASSYQGTSGGSGTQYF
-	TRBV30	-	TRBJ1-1	TGTGCCTGGAGAAGGAGGGGGGCGATGACTGAAGCTTTCTTT	CAWRRRGAMTEAFF
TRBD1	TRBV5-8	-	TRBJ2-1	TGTGCCAGCAGCTCCGACAGGGACAATGAGCAGTTCTTC	CASSSDRDNEQFF
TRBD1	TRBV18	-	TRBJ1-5	TGTGCCAGCGCCGAGGCAGGGGGAGGCAATCAGCCCCAGCATTTT	CASAEAGGGNQPQHF
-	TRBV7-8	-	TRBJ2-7	TGTGCCAGCAGCTTGATGTACGAGCAGTACTTC	CASSLMYEQYF
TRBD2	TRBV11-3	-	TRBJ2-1	TGTGCCAGCACCGGACTAGCGGGGAATGAGCAGTTCTTC	CASTGLAGNEQFF
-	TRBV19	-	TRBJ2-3	TGTGCCAGTAGTATAGAGTTCATCGGTCCGGGGAACCAAGATACGCAGTATTTT	CASSIEFIGPGNQDTQYF
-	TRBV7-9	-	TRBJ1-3	TGTGCCAGCAGCGAACTGTTCCGTGAGGGAAACACCATATATTTT	CASSELFREGNTIYF
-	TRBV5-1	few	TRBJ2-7	TGCGCCAGCAGCTTTGATCCGGAGGTAACACCCTACGAGCAGTACTTC	CASSFDPEVTPYEQYF
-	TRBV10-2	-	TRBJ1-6	TGCGCCAGCAGTAACTGGGAGCCCTATAATTCACCCCTCCACTTT	CASSNWEPYNSPLHF
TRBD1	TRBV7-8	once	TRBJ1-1	TGTGCCAGCAACCAGGGGGTGACGAACACTGAAGCTTTCTTT	CASNQGVTNTEAFF
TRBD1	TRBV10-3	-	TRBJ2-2	TGTGCCATCAGTGAGAACTCCGGGACAGGGAACACCGGGGAGCTGTTTTTT	CAISENSGTGNTGELFF
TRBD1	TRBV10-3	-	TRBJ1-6	TGTGCCATCAGAGGGGGCGCGGATTCACCCCTCCACTTT	CAIRGGADSPLHF
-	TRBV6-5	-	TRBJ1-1	TGTGCCACCGGGAGGGAGAGTGAAGCTTTCTTT	CATGRESEAFF
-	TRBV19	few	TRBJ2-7	TGTGCCAGTAGTAGAATGGCGGGCTCCTACGAGCAGTACTTC	CASSRMAGSYEQYF
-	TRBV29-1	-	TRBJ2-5	TGCAGCGTTGAACAGGGAGGAGAGACCCAGTACTTC	CSVEQGGETQYF
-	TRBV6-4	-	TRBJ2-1	TGTGCCAGCAGTGACCGGAAGGGGGTCTCCTACAATGAGCAGTTCTTC	CASSDRKGVSYNEQFF
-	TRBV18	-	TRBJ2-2	TGTGCCAGCTCACCCACGACAGAAATCACCGGGGAGCTGTTTTTT	CASSPTTEITGELFF
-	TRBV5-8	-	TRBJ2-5	TGTGCCAGCAAAGACCCCCTTGAGGGAAGCCAGTACTTC	CASKDPLEGSQYF
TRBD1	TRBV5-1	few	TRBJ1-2	TGCGCCAGCAGCTTGGCCGGGACAGGGAATAGCTATGGCTACACCTTC	CASSLAGTGNSYGYTF
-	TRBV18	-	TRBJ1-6	TGTGCCAGCTCACAAAATAGCCAAATTAATTCACCCCTCCACTTT	CASSQNSQINSPLHF
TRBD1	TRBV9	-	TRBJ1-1	TGTGCCAGCAGCGACGACAGGGGCCCGAACACTGAAGCTTTCTTT	CASSDDRGPNTEAFF
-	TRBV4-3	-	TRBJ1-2	TGCGCCAGCAGCCAAGATTGGGGGGACAACTATGGCTACACCTTC	CASSQDWGDNYGYTF
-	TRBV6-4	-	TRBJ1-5	TGTGCCAGCAGTGTGAGGGCCGGCAATCAGCCCCAGCATTTT	CASSVRAGNQPQHF
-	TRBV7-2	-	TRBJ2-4	TGTGCCAGCAGCTTCGCGGACGGGAACATTCAGTACTTC	CASSFADGNIQYF
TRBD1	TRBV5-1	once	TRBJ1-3	TGCGCCTCCAGGGAGGGGGCGACAGGAAACACCATATATTTT	CASREGATGNTIYF
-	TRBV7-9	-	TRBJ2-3	TGTGCCAGCAGCCTAGGCGATGTCACAGATACGCAGTATTTT	CASSLGDVTDTQYF
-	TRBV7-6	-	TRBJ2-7	TGTGCCAGCAGCTTAGAATTGGGGGCCTTATACTACGAGCAGTACTTC	CASSLELGALYYEQYF
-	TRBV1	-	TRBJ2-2	TGCACCAGCAGCCAATGGCGGGGGGGCCTCAACACCGGGGAGCTGTTTTTT	CTSSQWRGGLNTGELFF
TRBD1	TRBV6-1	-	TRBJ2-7	TGTGCCAGCAGTGAAGGGAGGAGGACAGGGGGCGGAAGCTACGAGCAGTACTTC	CASSEGRRTGGGSYEQYF
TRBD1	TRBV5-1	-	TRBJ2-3	TGCGCCAGCAGCCGGGGACAGTCCACAGATACGCAGTATTTT	CASSRGQSTDTQYF
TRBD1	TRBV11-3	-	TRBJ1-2	TGTGCCAGCAGCTTTTCGACAGGGGGCGTCTATGGCTACACCTTC	CASSFSTGGVYGYTF
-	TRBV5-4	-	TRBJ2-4	TGTGCCAGCAGCTCCCTTATTGGACAGCCGGGGATTTGGTACTTC	CASSSLIGQPGIWYF
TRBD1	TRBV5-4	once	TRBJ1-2	TGTGCCAGCAGCCTCGGACAGGGGTTTAACTATGGCTACACCTTC	CASSLGQGFNYGYTF
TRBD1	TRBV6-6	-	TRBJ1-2	TGTGCCAGCAGTCCCAGGACAGGATTCTATGGCTACACCTTC	CASSPRTGFYGYTF
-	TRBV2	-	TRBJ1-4	TGTGCCAGCAGTGGTGGCTGGGGGGCTAATGAAAAACTGTTTTTT	CASSGGWGANEKLFF
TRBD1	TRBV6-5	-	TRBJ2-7	TGTGCCAGCGGACAGGGGGCGCCGTACGAGCAGTACTTC	CASGQGAPYEQYF
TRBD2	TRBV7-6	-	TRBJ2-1	TGTGCCAGCAGCTTAGAGTGGGGGGGGTGGAATGAGCAGTTCTTC	CASSLEWGGWNEQFF
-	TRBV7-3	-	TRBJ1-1	TGTGCCAGCGCCCAGACGGGCGGACTGAACACTGAAGCTTTCTTT	CASAQTGGLNTEAFF
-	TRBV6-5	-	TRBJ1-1	TGTGCCAGCAGTTACTCGAATAGGGGTATGAACACTGAAGCTTTCTTT	CASSYSNRGMNTEAFF
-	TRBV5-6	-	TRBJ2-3	TGTGCCAGCAGCTTGGCCGGATGGGCTGGTACAGATACGCAGTATTTT	CASSLAGWAGTDTQYF
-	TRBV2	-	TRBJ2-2	TGTGCCAGCAGCGACACTGGGGGGGCCGTCACCGGGGAGCTGTTTTTT	CASSDTGGAVTGELFF